This T cell receptor (beta chain) was sequenced for a study of cytomegalovirus exposure and HLA in healthy donors. Overall study findings and caveats: A later analysis, which compared TCR beta chains of equal frequency, found the HLA-associated ones more clonally expanded.

The study ran its PCR with 60 Vbeta and 13 Jbeta primers. Assay: immunoSEQ multiplex PCR; the TCRdb copy retains only in-frame clones and omits some. This sample yields 160,000 or so clones, of which over 65% are seen a single time; around 3.1% belongs to the top ten. A word on this clone: Its antigen is not identified.

The sequence came from a woman in her 40s in good health and CMV-seronegative. Sequenced sample: PBMCs.

This CDR3 reads CASSTRGAGTYEQYF. CDR3 nucleotide sequence: TGTGCCAGTAGTACCCGAGGGGCGGGGACCTACGAGCAGTACTTC. V is TRBV19 and J is TRBJ2-7; D possibly corresponds to TRBD2 (6 bases). V lost 4 bases and J 2 bases, leaving 15 bases between the germline ends. Looked up from germline, CDR1 is LNHDA and CDR2 is SQIVND (reference sequence). The CDR3 length is 15 residues.